Detailed here is one T cell receptor (beta chain). The antigen remains unidentified. The sample originates from a study of cytomegalovirus exposure and HLA in healthy donors. Study-level points and caveats: The majority of TCR sequences were rare, yet some public TCRs appeared in many donors. Among TCR beta chains, those listed as cytomegalovirus-associated numbered about 150.

CDR1 is SEHNR, CDR2 FQNEAQ, per germline (reference sequence). V lost 5 bases and J lost 1; bases outside the gene matches: 10. The CDR3 runs to 17 residues. Primers for the PCR totalled 60 Vbeta and 13 Jbeta. Per the authors' pipeline: The count from a later analysis was 70 million to 85 million unique TCR beta chains, approximately 9.9 million of them shared. Some clones are missing from TCRdb's copy, which holds only in-frame ones; the method was immunoSEQ multiplex PCR. V, J and clone size derive from that table, while D and trimming were established from the DNA sequence. The repertoire holds approximately 160,000 clones, with 80% as singletons.

The sample was PBMCs. This chain joins TRBV7-9 and TRBJ2-5; 10 bases align to TRBD2. The clonotype comes from a man under 40 in good health and CMV-seropositive. The CDR3 DNA reads TGTGCCAGCAGCGAGCTAGCGGGAGACGTTCCCCAAGAGACCCAGTACTTC. Amino acids: CASSELAGDVPQETQYF.